The rows below give T cell receptor beta chains drawn from one sample of a study of OX40 agonist ivuxolimab in advanced cancers. Data came from immunoSEQ multiplex PCR; TCRdb stores just in-frame clones and leaves some out. The data contain about 22,000 clones, 70% to 90% of them singletons. The input for sequencing was CD4+ or CD8+ T cells sorted from blood, taken in a trial of the OX40 agonist ivuxolimab. The receptors come from an adult with an advanced solid tumor such as melanoma, head and neck, liver or kidney cancer. Both conserved end residues are trimmed from each CDR3. Each record gives: CDR3 protein, CDR3 length, V gene, J gene.

cdr3_aa: ASSTYSDRAKNGYT; cdr3_length: 14; v_call: TRBV27; j_call: TRBJ1-2
cdr3_aa: ASSIVASGGGYNEQF; cdr3_length: 15; v_call: TRBV19; j_call: TRBJ2-1
cdr3_aa: ASAIQNTGELF; cdr3_length: 11; v_call: TRBV18; j_call: TRBJ2-2
cdr3_aa: ASKPKQAGVINYGYT; cdr3_length: 15; v_call: TRBV5-4; j_call: TRBJ1-2
cdr3_aa: ASSQGLAGYNKQF; cdr3_length: 13; v_call: TRBV4-3; j_call: TRBJ2-1
cdr3_aa: ASRRDTEGNSPLH; cdr3_length: 13; v_call: TRBV5-4; j_call: TRBJ1-6
cdr3_aa: ASSQLRGPDTQY; cdr3_length: 12; v_call: TRBV14; j_call: TRBJ2-3
cdr3_aa: ASRDREDTQY; cdr3_length: 10; v_call: TRBV5-4; j_call: TRBJ2-3
cdr3_aa: ASSFLIAGSTDTQY; cdr3_length: 14; v_call: TRBV7-9; j_call: TRBJ2-3
cdr3_aa: ASSLDTPYEQY; cdr3_length: 11; v_call: TRBV5-4; j_call: TRBJ2-7
cdr3_aa: ASSPTRDIAYYEQY; cdr3_length: 14; v_call: TRBV18; j_call: TRBJ2-7
cdr3_aa: ASSSWSGTIYEQY; cdr3_length: 13; v_call: TRBV6-6; j_call: TRBJ2-7
cdr3_aa: ASSLATGGYEQY; cdr3_length: 12; v_call: TRBV7-6; j_call: TRBJ2-7
cdr3_aa: ASSSDPMVEQY; cdr3_length: 11; v_call: TRBV6-5; j_call: TRBJ2-7
cdr3_aa: ASSLAPGPNEKLF; cdr3_length: 13; v_call: TRBV5-4; j_call: TRBJ1-4
cdr3_aa: ASSKARRDQETQY; cdr3_length: 13; v_call: TRBV19; j_call: TRBJ2-5
cdr3_aa: ASSVGKNSGNTIY; cdr3_length: 13; v_call: TRBV9; j_call: TRBJ1-3
cdr3_aa: ASSVGQPSGNTIY; cdr3_length: 13; v_call: TRBV9; j_call: TRBJ1-3
cdr3_aa: ASRDRGYEQY; cdr3_length: 10; v_call: TRBV2; j_call: TRBJ2-7
cdr3_aa: ATSPRTGSDTQY; cdr3_length: 12; v_call: TRBV15; j_call: TRBJ2-3
cdr3_aa: ASSTLKGLANNEQF; cdr3_length: 14; v_call: TRBV27; j_call: TRBJ2-1
cdr3_aa: ASSQAESSYNEQF; cdr3_length: 13; v_call: TRBV4-3; j_call: TRBJ2-1
cdr3_aa: ASSLGLKTYEQY; cdr3_length: 12; v_call: TRBV13; j_call: TRBJ2-7
cdr3_aa: ASSLGDRVYQETQY; cdr3_length: 14; v_call: TRBV11-1; j_call: TRBJ2-5
cdr3_aa: SVGGLRVDEQF; cdr3_length: 11; v_call: TRBV29-1; j_call: TRBJ2-1
cdr3_aa: ASGQLGELF; cdr3_length: 9; v_call: TRBV25-1; j_call: TRBJ2-2
cdr3_aa: ASSEANYEQY; cdr3_length: 10; v_call: TRBV6-1; j_call: TRBJ2-7
cdr3_aa: ASSPEGAGGPYNEQF; cdr3_length: 15; v_call: TRBV5-1; j_call: TRBJ2-1
cdr3_aa: ASSEPGLAGDTQY; cdr3_length: 13; v_call: TRBV27; j_call: TRBJ2-3
cdr3_aa: ASSLGGGDHQPQH; cdr3_length: 13; v_call: TRBV7-9; j_call: TRBJ1-5
cdr3_aa: ASSPGSGGDEQY; cdr3_length: 12; v_call: TRBV7-9; j_call: TRBJ2-7
cdr3_aa: ASSSGRYQETQY; cdr3_length: 12; v_call: TRBV5-4; j_call: TRBJ2-5
cdr3_aa: ASSYSGSNNEQF; cdr3_length: 12; v_call: TRBV7-3; j_call: TRBJ2-1
cdr3_aa: ASSETGIESDYGYT; cdr3_length: 14; v_call: TRBV6-1; j_call: TRBJ1-2
cdr3_aa: ASSETGDTGELF; cdr3_length: 12; v_call: TRBV7-9; j_call: TRBJ2-2
cdr3_aa: ASSGDRDQETQY; cdr3_length: 12; v_call: TRBV13; j_call: TRBJ2-5
cdr3_aa: ASSLGPYIEQF; cdr3_length: 11; v_call: TRBV11-1; j_call: TRBJ2-1
cdr3_aa: ASSRQYEQY; cdr3_length: 9; v_call: TRBV7-9; j_call: TRBJ2-7
cdr3_aa: ASSQDTGTYEQY; cdr3_length: 12; v_call: TRBV4-3; j_call: TRBJ2-7
cdr3_aa: ASSELRGEFSNQPQH; cdr3_length: 15; v_call: TRBV6-1; j_call: TRBJ1-5
cdr3_aa: ASSYSEQYYEQY; cdr3_length: 12; v_call: TRBV6-5; j_call: TRBJ2-7
cdr3_aa: ASSQDVADRGYEQY; cdr3_length: 14; v_call: TRBV4-3; j_call: TRBJ2-7
cdr3_aa: ASSMMTGDDSPLH; cdr3_length: 13; v_call: TRBV28; j_call: TRBJ1-6
cdr3_aa: ASSPGGSRETQY; cdr3_length: 12; v_call: TRBV9; j_call: TRBJ2-5
cdr3_aa: ASSLRTSGGSETQY; cdr3_length: 14; v_call: TRBV7-7; j_call: TRBJ2-5
cdr3_aa: ASSQIQGTNRPQH; cdr3_length: 13; v_call: TRBV4-1; j_call: TRBJ1-5